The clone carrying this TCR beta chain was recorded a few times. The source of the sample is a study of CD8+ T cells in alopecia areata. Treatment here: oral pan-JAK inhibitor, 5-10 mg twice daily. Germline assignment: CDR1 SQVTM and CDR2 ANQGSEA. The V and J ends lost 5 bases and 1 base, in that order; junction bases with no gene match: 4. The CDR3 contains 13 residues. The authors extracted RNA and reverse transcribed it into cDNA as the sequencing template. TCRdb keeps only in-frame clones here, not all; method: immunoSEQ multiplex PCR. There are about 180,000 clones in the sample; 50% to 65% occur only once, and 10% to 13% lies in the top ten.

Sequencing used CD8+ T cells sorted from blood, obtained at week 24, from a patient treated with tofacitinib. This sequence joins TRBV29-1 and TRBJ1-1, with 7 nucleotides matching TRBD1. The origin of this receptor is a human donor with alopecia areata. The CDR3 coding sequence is TGCAGCGTTCCAGGGGGTTGGAACACTGAAGCTTTCTTT. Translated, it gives CSVPGGWNTEAFF.